This T cell receptor (beta chain) was recovered during a study of T-cell reconstitution after alpha-beta-depleted transplantation in children. Library preparation (for TCRbeta) was performed with unique molecular identifiers. Via MiXCR, TCRdb re-called the PCR reads, giving one row per CDR3 protein. The table has 190,000 or so distinct CDR3 sequences, approximately 6.6% seen once. This clonotype appeared many times. The length of the CDR3 is 12 residues. Germline values: CDR1 DFQATT, CDR2 SNEGSKA (reference sequence). V lost 1 base to trimming and J lost 5 bases, with 8 bases between them. The V gene is TRBV20-1, the J gene TRBJ2-5; D unresolved. Sequenced here: PBMCs from the stem cell graft donor, sampled from the stem cell graft. The clonotype was recovered from a human donor who donated a stem cell graft to a child with Wiskott-Aldrich syndrome. CDR3 sequence: CSARGDRETQYF. The CDR3 DNA reads TGCAGTGCTAGAGGGGATCGCGAGACCCAGTACTTC.